This T cell receptor beta chain was retrieved from a study of blood T cell repertoires in COVID-19. Study-level background: T cells, B-cell-depleted T cells, or PBMCs supplied cDNA or gDNA.

Only in-frame clones appear in the TCRdb table, and some are missing; sequencing was by immunoSEQ multiplex PCR. The data show fewer than 300,000 clones, more than 75% seen once. Those enrolled, adults aged 18 to 89 years, came from 24 US areas. In assigning cohorts, the study relied on participant-reported clinical history. The germline gives CDR1 SGHRS, CDR2 YFSETQ. Trimming took 4 bases from V and 7 from J; bases not matched to a gene: 7. The CDR3 covers 15 residues. Input material: PBMCs or T cells enriched from blood (not recorded which). The TCR sequence derives from a middle-aged woman with acute COVID-19. The chain is built from TRBV5-1 and TRBJ2-1, with 11 bases that match TRBD2. The CDR3 DNA reads as TGCGCCAGCAGCGGTAGCGGGGGGGCAGGGAATGAGCAGTTCTTC. This gives the protein CASSGSGGAGNEQFF.